The rows below give T cell receptor beta chains drawn from one sample of a study of metastatic and nonmetastatic thyroid tumors. With MiXCR, TCRdb reprocessed the PCR reads. This table holds 30,000 to 35,000 clones, 20% to 25% found once. Sequences were obtained from tumor tissue. The receptors here all came from a male donor with papillary thyroid cancer or a benign thyroid nodule (not recorded which). Some clones in this sample may be carry-over from other donors' samples. CDR3s include the opening cysteine and the closing phenylalanine or tryptophan. The order of the fields is D gene, J gene, V gene, clone size, CDR3 protein, CDR3 DNA. D genes are given only for firm matches. The listing skips clone size in some rows; elsewhere it reads once, few, many or a size class.

d_call: TRBD1
j_call: TRBJ2-2
v_call: TRBV6-4
clone_size: many
cdr3_aa: CATGTGTNTGELFF
cdr3_nt: TGTGCCACCGGGACAGGGACAAACACCGGGGAGCTGTTTTTT

d_call: -
j_call: TRBJ2-7
v_call: TRBV7-2
clone_size: medium-sized
cdr3_aa: CASSSSAYEQYF
cdr3_nt: TGTGCCAGCAGCTCGAGCGCCTACGAGCAGTACTTC

d_call: -
j_call: TRBJ1-2
v_call: TRBV19
clone_size: -
cdr3_aa: CASSMPAGVGYTF
cdr3_nt: TGTGCCAGTAGTATGCCCGCAGGGGTGGGCTACACCTTC

d_call: TRBD1
j_call: TRBJ2-7
v_call: TRBV7-6
clone_size: many
cdr3_aa: CASSLGTGPYEQYF
cdr3_nt: TGTGCCAGCAGCTTGGGGACAGGACCCTACGAGCAGTACTTC

d_call: -
j_call: TRBJ2-7
v_call: TRBV19
clone_size: few
cdr3_aa: CASSGRMTSSYEQYF
cdr3_nt: TGTGCCAGTAGTGGGCGTATGACCAGTTCCTACGAGCAGTACTTC

d_call: TRBD1
j_call: TRBJ1-5
v_call: TRBV20-1
clone_size: -
cdr3_aa: CSARGTGHSNQPQHF
cdr3_nt: TGCAGTGCTAGAGGGACAGGCCATAGCAATCAGCCCCAGCATTTT

d_call: -
j_call: TRBJ2-3
v_call: TRBV7-2
clone_size: many
cdr3_aa: CASSFGDQRDTQYF
cdr3_nt: TGTGCCAGCAGCTTTGGGGACCAACGAGATACGCAGTATTTT

d_call: TRBD1
j_call: TRBJ1-4
v_call: TRBV6-1
clone_size: many
cdr3_aa: CASSRDRDRGEKLFF
cdr3_nt: TGTGCCAGCAGTAGAGACCGGGACAGGGGCGAAAAACTGTTTTTT

d_call: TRBD2
j_call: TRBJ2-7
v_call: TRBV20-1
clone_size: many
cdr3_aa: CSASKSTSGNYEQYF
cdr3_nt: TGCAGTGCTAGTAAGTCGACTAGCGGTAACTACGAGCAGTACTTC

d_call: TRBD2
j_call: TRBJ2-3
v_call: TRBV6-1
clone_size: -
cdr3_aa: CASDGGAGLDTQYF
cdr3_nt: TGTGCCTCGGACGGGGGGGCCGGGTTAGATACGCAGTATTTT

d_call: -
j_call: TRBJ2-7
v_call: TRBV16
clone_size: many
cdr3_aa: CASSQGNEQYF
cdr3_nt: TGTGCCAGCAGCCAGGGGAACGAGCAGTACTTC

d_call: TRBD1
j_call: TRBJ1-6
v_call: TRBV27
clone_size: medium-sized
cdr3_aa: CASSPGQGFPNSPLHF
cdr3_nt: TGTGCCAGCAGCCCGGGACAGGGGTTTCCTAATTCACCCCTCCACTTT

d_call: TRBD1
j_call: TRBJ2-7
v_call: TRBV28
clone_size: few
cdr3_aa: CASSFQGAYEQYF
cdr3_nt: TGTGCCAGCAGTTTCCAGGGGGCCTACGAGCAGTACTTC

d_call: -
j_call: TRBJ2-1
v_call: TRBV20-1
clone_size: many
cdr3_aa: CSARLGLCLFF
cdr3_nt: TGCAGTGCTCGCTTAGGCCTTTGCCTGTTCTTC

d_call: TRBD1
j_call: TRBJ1-6
v_call: TRBV20-1
clone_size: medium-sized
cdr3_aa: CSARHPGGSPLHF
cdr3_nt: TGCAGTGCTAGACATCCAGGGGGGTCACCCCTCCACTTT

d_call: -
j_call: TRBJ1-2
v_call: TRBV28
clone_size: many
cdr3_aa: CASSFGGLNYGYTF
cdr3_nt: TGTGCCAGCAGTTTCGGGGGGCTTAACTATGGCTACACCTTC

d_call: -
j_call: TRBJ1-2
v_call: TRBV4-1
clone_size: many
cdr3_aa: CASSQEGVWTF
cdr3_nt: TGCGCCAGCAGCCAAGAGGGTGTGTGGACCTTC

d_call: TRBD1
j_call: TRBJ1-1
v_call: TRBV11-3
clone_size: once
cdr3_aa: CASSVGQGTNTEAFF
cdr3_nt: TGTGCCAGCAGCGTAGGACAGGGGACGAACACTGAAGCTTTCTTT

d_call: -
j_call: TRBJ1-1
v_call: TRBV29-1
clone_size: many
cdr3_aa: CSVGFEVSNTEAFF
cdr3_nt: TGCAGCGTTGGGTTCGAAGTAAGCAACACTGAAGCTTTCTTT

d_call: TRBD1
j_call: TRBJ2-5
v_call: TRBV2
clone_size: -
cdr3_aa: CASSDGQGPARKTQYF
cdr3_nt: TGTGCCAGCAGTGATGGACAGGGTCCTGCTAGGAAGACCCAGTACTTC

d_call: -
j_call: TRBJ2-3
v_call: TRBV20-1
clone_size: -
cdr3_aa: CSASQGSTDTQYF
cdr3_nt: TGCAGTGCTAGTCAGGGGAGCACAGATACGCAGTATTTT

d_call: -
j_call: TRBJ2-1
v_call: TRBV7-9
clone_size: many
cdr3_aa: CASSPQGWGQFF
cdr3_nt: TGTGCCAGCAGCCCCCAGGGGTGGGGGCAGTTCTTC

d_call: TRBD2
j_call: TRBJ2-7
v_call: TRBV3-1
clone_size: many
cdr3_aa: CASSRSGRGLEQYF
cdr3_nt: TGTGCCAGCAGCCGTAGCGGGAGGGGTCTGGAGCAGTACTTC

d_call: -
j_call: TRBJ2-5
v_call: TRBV7-9
clone_size: many
cdr3_aa: CASSLTNSQETQYF
cdr3_nt: TGTGCCAGCAGCTTAACTAACTCACAAGAGACCCAGTACTTC

d_call: -
j_call: TRBJ2-7
v_call: TRBV30
clone_size: -
cdr3_aa: CACKGFRSYEQYF
cdr3_nt: TGTGCCTGTAAGGGGTTCAGGAGCTACGAGCAGTACTTC

d_call: -
j_call: TRBJ2-2
v_call: TRBV9
clone_size: -
cdr3_aa: CASSVQHRYTGELFF
cdr3_nt: TGTGCCAGCAGCGTACAACATCGCTACACCGGGGAGCTGTTTTTT

d_call: TRBD1
j_call: TRBJ2-7
v_call: TRBV6-1
clone_size: -
cdr3_aa: CASRTQDRGFLYEQYF
cdr3_nt: TGTGCCAGCAGAACCCAGGACAGGGGCTTTCTGTACGAGCAGTACTTC

d_call: TRBD1
j_call: TRBJ2-5
v_call: TRBV9
clone_size: many
cdr3_aa: CASSVGRSRDRQETQYF
cdr3_nt: TGTGCCAGCAGCGTAGGCCGTTCCCGGGACAGACAAGAGACCCAGTACTTC

d_call: -
j_call: TRBJ2-1
v_call: TRBV6-1
clone_size: -
cdr3_aa: CASFGPTNEQFF
cdr3_nt: TGTGCCAGCTTTGGGCCTACAAATGAGCAGTTCTTC